Below, 28 T cell receptor beta chains from the same sample are listed, as sequenced in a study of shared clonotypes between healthy human individuals. Here immunoSEQ multiplex PCR was the method, and the copy in TCRdb shows in-frame clones only, minus some. This sample has about 600,000 clones; about 98% occur once, and the top ten carry 0.3% to 0.35%. As defined, naive CD8 cells were CD45RO-negative and positively selected for CCR7, with terminally differentiated effector memory CD45RA+ cells excluded. Sequencing was performed on naive CD8+ T cells sorted from blood. The receptors were gathered from a man aged 25 to 40 in good health.

In nucleotides, the CDR3 is TGTGCCAGCAGCTTAGGTTGGGACGAGCAGTACTTC. Protein product: CASSLGWDEQYF. The chain combines TRBV11-2 with TRBJ2-7; D is unresolved. CDR3 length equals 12 residues. V dropped 1 base and J dropped 5 bases, with 6 bases sitting between them. Germline V lookup: CDR1 SGHAT, CDR2 FQNNGV.

This clone has a handful of counts. The rearrangement links TRBV18 to TRBJ1-2; TRBD1 agrees at 11 bases. The CDR3 runs 14 residues. V was pared by 3 bases and J by 6 bases, with 3 bases of the junction left unmatched. Germline CDR1 and CDR2: KGHSH and LQKENI. CDR3 bases: TGTGCCAGCTCACCGCGGACAGGGGGCCATGGCTACACCTTC. The encoded protein is CASSPRTGGHGYTF.

This sequence joins TRBV11-2 and TRBJ2-7; a possible D gene is TRBD1 (6 bases). Trimming left V 1 base short and J 7 bases short, with 11 bases between. This CDR3 region has 13 residues. Germline values: CDR1 SGHAT, CDR2 FQNNGV. The CDR3 DNA is TGTGCCAGCAGCTTAGGGACAGCATTGGAGCAGTACTTC. Translating gives CASSLGTALEQYF.

The V call is TRBV7-9, the J call TRBJ2-1; TRBD2 aligns across 12 bases. CDR1 SEHNR and CDR2 FQNEAQ come from the germline V gene (reference sequence). The trim removed 4 bases at V and 0 bases at J, leaving 10 bases unmatched. The CDR3 sequence is 19 residues long. CDR3 residues: CASSSVLLTSGSSYNEQFF. The CDR3 DNA follows: TGTGCCAGCAGCTCCGTACTTCTGACTAGCGGGAGCTCCTACAATGAGCAGTTCTTC.

This chain links TRBV7-8 with TRBJ1-5, with TRBD1 matching 8 bases. CDR1 and CDR2 from the germline V gene are SGHVS and FQNEAQ. V lost 5 bases and J lost 0; bases outside the gene matches: 6. CDR3 length: 16 amino acids. CDR3: CASSRGTGGSNQPQHF. The CDR3 nucleotides read TGTGCCAGCAGCCGGGGGACAGGAGGTAGCAATCAGCCCCAGCATTTT.

This chain joins TRBV14 and TRBJ2-1; maybe TRBD1 (5 bases). The CDR3 runs to 15 residues. V lost 5 bases and J 8 bases, leaving 19 bases between the germline ends. From germline, CDR1 is SGHDN and CDR2 FVKESK. CDR3 region: CASSLRQYLPYEQFF. In DNA form, the CDR3 reads TGTGCCAGCAGCTTGCGACAGTACCTCCCGTATGAGCAGTTCTTC.

The J gene is TRBJ2-1, the V gene TRBV11-2; D might be TRBD2 (5 bases). From germline, CDR1 is SGHAT and CDR2 FQNNGV. This CDR3 contains 15 residues. V was pared by 6 bases and J by 6 bases, with 18 bases between. This chain's CDR3 is CASSYLALGANEQFF. As DNA, the CDR3 is TGTGCCAGCAGTTATCTAGCTCTCGGCGCCAATGAGCAGTTCTTC. Drawing the rest from reference TRBV11-2 and TRBJ2-1, the complete variable domain is EAGVAQSPRYKIIEKRQSVAFWCNPISGHATLYWYQQILGQGPKLLIQFQNNGVVDDSQLPKDRFSAERLKGVDSTLKIQPAKLEDSAVYLCASSYLALGANEQFFGPGTRLTVL.

In regard to this clone: Other DNA sequences in this specimen translate into the identical CDR3. The chain couples TRBV5-4 to TRBJ1-1; D uncertain. CDR3 length equals 13 residues. Germline V CDR1 and CDR2: SGHNT, YYREEE (reference sequence). V dropped 0 bases and J dropped 5 bases, with 8 bases sitting between them. CDR3 region: CASSLGGFTEAFF. The CDR3 coding sequence is TGTGCCAGCAGCTTGGGGGGATTTACTGAAGCTTTCTTT.

For the CDR3, the DNA is TGTGCCAGCAGTCTTCCGACGACGGAAGACGAGCAGTACTTC. Residues: CASSLPTTEDEQYF. The chain combines TRBV2 with TRBJ2-7; the D is unclear. Germline V gene data show CDR1 as SNHLY and CDR2 as FYNNEI. Trimming took off 5 bases at V and 5 bases at J, with 16 bases between the two ends. The CDR3 is 14 residues long.

This chain connects TRBV7-6 to TRBJ2-5, with D tentatively TRBD1 or TRBD2 (5 bases each). Germline CDR1 and CDR2: SGHVS and FNYEAQ. V was trimmed by 7 bases and J by 4 bases, leaving 13 bases between them. The CDR3 consists of 13 residues. CDR3 protein: CASIPGGLETQYF. The CDR3 bases are TGTGCCAGCATCCCTGGGGGTCTAGAGACCCAGTACTTC. The variable domain in full, with the rest retrieved from reference TRBV7-6 and TRBJ2-5, is GAGVSQSPRYKVTKRGQDVALRCDPISGHVSLYWYRQALGQGPEFLTYFNYEAQQDKSGLPNDRFSAERPEGSISTLTIQRTEQRDSAMYRCASIPGGLETQYFGPGTRLLVL.

In the case of this clone: The junction does not match germline at one end; this may be a read error. The V call is TRBV4-1, the J call TRBJ2-1; D not resolved. From germline, CDR1 is MGHRA and CDR2 YSYEKL. There are 11 residues in the CDR3. The CDR3 loop is CASSSHNEQFF. The CDR3 coding sequence is TGCGCCAGCAGCTCCCACAATGAGCAGTTCTTC.

To note about this clone: A read error may produce the germline difference seen at one junction end. The V gene is TRBV6-6, the J gene TRBJ2-2; D is possibly TRBD2 (5 bases). Germline V gene sequence: CDR1 MNHNY, CDR2 SVGAGI (reference sequence). The CDR3 length is 15 residues. This CDR3 is CASSYVQTPIGELFF. CDR3 nucleotides: TGTGCCAGCAGTTACGTACAGACACCGATCGGGGAGTTGTTTTTT.

V usage is TRBV19 and J usage is TRBJ1-5; D remains unclear. Germline CDR1 LNHDA, CDR2 SQIVND (reference sequence). The CDR3 spans 14 residues. V was shortened by 5 bases and J by 4 bases, with 12 bases between the two germline ends. Here the CDR3 reads CASSSVKENQPQHF. The CDR3 DNA is TGTGCCAGTAGTTCTGTAAAGGAGAATCAGCCCCAGCATTTT.

The chain links TRBV7-3 to TRBJ2-1, with 8 bases fitting TRBD2. The CDR3 is 14 residues long. CDR1 and CDR2 (germline): SGHTA, FQGTGA. J gave up 7 bases and V 5 bases, and 7 bases lay outside the gene matches. In DNA, the CDR3 is TGTGCCAGCAGCGAGGCGGGAGGAGGTAATGAGCAGTTCTTC. Residues: CASSEAGGGNEQFF.

Note on this clone: Other nucleotide sequences in the sample specify the same CDR3. The CDR3 loop reads CASSFNPNYGYTF. In DNA form, the CDR3 reads TGTGCCAGCAGTTTTAATCCTAACTATGGCTACACCTTC. This chain links TRBV27 with TRBJ1-2; unclear D gene. Germline lookup yields CDR1 MNHEY and CDR2 SMNVEV (reference sequence). V shed 3 bases and J shed 0 bases, with 5 bases lying between them. The CDR3 covers 13 residues.

The chain links TRBV5-6 to TRBJ2-3, with 8 bases that match TRBD2. The CDR3 spans 18 residues. Trimming cost V 5 bases and J 0 bases; bases outside gene matches: 14. The germline V gene has CDR1 SGHDT and CDR2 YYEEEE. The CDR3 nucleotides read TGTGCCAGCAGACCTGGGGCTAGCGGGCTACCGAGCACAGATACGCAGTATTTT. As protein: CASRPGASGLPSTDTQYF.

The chain couples TRBV7-9 to TRBJ2-7; weak D call: TRBD2 (6 bases). The CDR3 covers 13 residues. CDR1 SEHNR and CDR2 FQNEAQ come from the germline V gene (reference sequence). V dropped 4 bases and J dropped 4 bases, with 11 bases sitting between them. This CDR3 reads CASSSLAGYEQYF. The CDR3 DNA reads TGTGCCAGCAGCTCCTTGGCGGGGTACGAGCAGTACTTC.

CDR3 in amino acids: CSVDFLGTGLAGAIEQFF. DNA for the CDR3: TGCAGCGTTGATTTCTTGGGTACTGGACTAGCGGGAGCTATAGAGCAGTTCTTC. The chain links TRBV29-1 to TRBJ2-1; 13 bases line up with TRBD2. Germline CDR1 is SQVTM and CDR2 is ANQGSEA. This CDR3 contains 18 residues. The V and J ends lost 3 bases and 10 bases, in that order; junction bases with no gene match: 18.

This sequence joins TRBV30 and TRBJ2-7; a weak D match, TRBD1 (5 bases). V gave up 0 bases and J gave up 6 bases, with 9 bases separating them. The CDR3 runs to 12 residues. Per germline, CDR1 GTSNPN and CDR2 SVGIG (reference sequence). The CDR3 reads CAWSVLGLEQYF. Written as DNA, the CDR3 is TGTGCCTGGAGTGTGTTGGGGCTCGAGCAGTACTTC.

The rearrangement uses TRBV15 and TRBJ2-7; D might be TRBD1 (6 bases). V was shortened by 3 bases and J by 0 bases, with 12 bases between the two germline ends. CDR3 length equals 15 residues. Germline V gene lookup returns CDR1 LNHNV and CDR2 YYDKDF (reference sequence). The CDR3, as DNA: TGTGCCACCAGCAGGACCACAGGGAGCTCCTACGAGCAGTACTTC. It specifies CATSRTTGSSYEQYF.

This chain joins TRBV5-1 and TRBJ2-5; 7 nucleotides match TRBD1. Germline V lookup: CDR1 SGHRS, CDR2 YFSETQ. The CDR3 covers 14 residues. Trimming at V came to 4 bases and at J to 5 bases, leaving 8 bases not matched to a gene. In DNA, the CDR3 is TGCGCCAGCAGCGGGTCAGGGGGTAGGGAGACCCAGTACTTC. Translating it yields CASSGSGGRETQYF. Drawing the rest from reference TRBV5-1 and TRBJ2-5, the complete variable domain is KAGVTQTPRYLIKTRGQQVTLSCSPISGHRSVSWYQQTPGQGLQFLFEYFSETQRNKGNFPGRFSGRQFSNSRSEMNVSTLELGDSALYLCASSGSGGRETQYFGPGTRLLVL.

The chain links TRBV29-1 to TRBJ2-1; TRBD2 might be the D (5 bases). The V and J ends lost 1 base and 0 bases respectively, with 7 bases between them. The germline gives CDR1 SQVTM, CDR2 ANQGSEA. This CDR3 comprises 14 residues. CDR3 in DNA: TGCAGCGTTGAAGGACTAAGCTCCTACAATGAGCAGTTCTTC. It encodes CSVEGLSSYNEQFF.

As regards this clone: The same CDR3 can be traced to other DNA sequences in this sample. This chain connects TRBV11-2 to TRBJ2-7, with no clear D. Germline lookup yields CDR1 SGHAT and CDR2 FQNNGV. The CDR3 runs to 13 residues. V was trimmed by 1 base and J by 4 bases, leaving 8 bases between them. The CDR3 spells CASSLGPGYEQYF. The DNA of the CDR3 is TGTGCCAGCAGCTTAGGGCCCGGATACGAGCAGTACTTC.

The CDR3 sequence: CASSSLTGKTYNEQFF. The CDR3 DNA sequence: TGCGCCAGCAGCTCTCTGACAGGAAAAACCTACAATGAGCAGTTCTTC. The rearrangement uses TRBV5-1 and TRBJ2-1; possible D gene TRBD1, 6 bases. The CDR3 runs to 16 residues. V was pared by 3 bases and J by 2 bases, with 15 bases between. Germline assignment: CDR1 SGHRS and CDR2 YFSETQ.

The chain recombines TRBV9 with TRBJ2-5, with D unclear. The CDR3 runs 14 residues. Deletions cut 2 bases from V and 2 bases from J, with 10 bases between. From germline, CDR1 is SGDLS and CDR2 YYNGEE. The CDR3: CASSVDMGQETQYF. The CDR3 nucleotides are TGTGCCAGCAGCGTTGATATGGGTCAAGAGACCCAGTACTTC. Drawing the rest from reference TRBV9 and TRBJ2-5, the complete variable domain is DSGVTQTPKHLITATGQRVTLRCSPRSGDLSVYWYQQSLDQGLQFLIQYYNGEERAKGNILERFSAQQFPDLHSELNLSSLELGDSALYFCASSVDMGQETQYFGPGTRLLVL.

As DNA, the CDR3 is TGTGCCAGCAGTTTAACTAGCGGGAGCTCCTACGAGCAGTACTTC. Protein sequence: CASSLTSGSSYEQYF. This chain links TRBV2 with TRBJ2-7; 11 nucleotides align to TRBD2. CDR3 size: 15 residues. Trimming took 5 bases from V and 0 from J; bases not matched to a gene: 3. In germline, CDR1 is SNHLY, CDR2 FYNNEI.

This clone was observed once. The V and J genes are TRBV7-9 and TRBJ2-5, with D possibly being TRBD2 (5 bases). The germline V gene has CDR1 SEHNR and CDR2 FQNEAQ (reference sequence). With 7 bases removed from V and 5 bases from J, the gap between germline ends came to 17 bases. The CDR3 spans 14 residues. For the CDR3, the DNA is TGTGCCAGCACCCCACTAGTGGGATCGGAGACCCAGTACTTC. The encoded protein is CASTPLVGSETQYF. Based on the CDR3 plus reference TRBV7-9 and TRBJ2-5, the full variable domain is DTGVSQNPRHKITKRGQNVTFRCDPISEHNRLYWYRQTLGQGPEFLTYFQNEAQLEKSRLLSDRFSAERPKGSFSTLEIQRTEQGDSAMYLCASTPLVGSETQYFGPGTRLLVL.

CDR3 region: CASTRFRGEQYF. The CDR3 DNA sequence: TGTGCCAGCACCCGATTCCGCGGGGAGCAGTACTTC. This chain links TRBV11-2 with TRBJ2-7; the D gene is possibly TRBD2 (5 bases). This CDR3 is 12 amino acids long. Germline V gene data show CDR1 as SGHAT and CDR2 as FQNNGV. Trimming removed 7 bases at V and 7 bases at J, with 14 bases between.